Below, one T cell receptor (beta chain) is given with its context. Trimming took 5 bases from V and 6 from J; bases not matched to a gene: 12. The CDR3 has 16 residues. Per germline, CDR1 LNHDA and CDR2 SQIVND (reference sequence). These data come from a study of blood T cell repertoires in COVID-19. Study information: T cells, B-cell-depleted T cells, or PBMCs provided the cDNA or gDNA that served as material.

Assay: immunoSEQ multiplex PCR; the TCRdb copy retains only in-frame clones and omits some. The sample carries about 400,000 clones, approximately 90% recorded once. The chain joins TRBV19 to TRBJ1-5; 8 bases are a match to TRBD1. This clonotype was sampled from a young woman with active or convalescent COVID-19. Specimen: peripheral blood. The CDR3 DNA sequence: TGTGCCAGTAGTCCGGACAGGGCCGCGGGAAGTCAGCCCCAGCATTTT. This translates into CASSPDRAAGSQPQHF.